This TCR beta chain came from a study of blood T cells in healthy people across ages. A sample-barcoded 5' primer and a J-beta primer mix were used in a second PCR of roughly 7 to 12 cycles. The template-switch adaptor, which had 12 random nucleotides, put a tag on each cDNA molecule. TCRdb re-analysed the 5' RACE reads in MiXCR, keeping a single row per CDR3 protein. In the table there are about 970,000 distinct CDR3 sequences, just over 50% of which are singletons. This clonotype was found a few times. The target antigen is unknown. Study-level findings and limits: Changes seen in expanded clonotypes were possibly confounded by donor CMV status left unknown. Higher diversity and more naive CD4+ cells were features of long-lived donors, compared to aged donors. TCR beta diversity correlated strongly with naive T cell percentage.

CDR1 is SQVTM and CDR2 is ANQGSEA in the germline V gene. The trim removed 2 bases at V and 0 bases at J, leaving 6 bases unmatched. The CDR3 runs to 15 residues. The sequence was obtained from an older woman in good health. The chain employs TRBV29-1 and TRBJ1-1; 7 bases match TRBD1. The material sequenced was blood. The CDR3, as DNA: TGCAGCGTTGAACACAGGGGTATTATGAACACTGAAGCTTTCTTT. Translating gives CSVEHRGIMNTEAFF.